The 20 T cell receptor beta chains below were found in one sample sequenced in a study of blood T cell repertoires in COVID-19. Measured with immunoSEQ multiplex PCR; TCRdb has only the in-frame clones, and not every one. The sample lists approximately 290,000 clones, around 89% occurring once. The sequencing input was peripheral blood. The receptors stem from a man aged 25 to 40 with acute or convalescent COVID-19.

V gene TRBV28 combines with J gene TRBJ1-1, with D unclear. This CDR3 is built from 12 residues. Germline CDR1 is MDHEN and CDR2 is SYDVKM. Trimming stripped 3 bases from V and 7 bases from J, with 9 bases between. CDR3 sequence: CASSFRGLEAFF. In DNA, the CDR3 is TGTGCCAGCAGTTTTCGAGGCCTTGAAGCTTTCTTT.

The CDR3 region has the DNA TGTGCCAGCAGTGAGCTGGGCAGGGGCCGCAATAATTCACCCCTCCACTTT. Its translation is CASSELGRGRNNSPLHF. The V gene is TRBV6-1, the J gene TRBJ1-6, with a weak D call TRBD1 (6 bases). Looked up from germline, CDR1 is MNHNS and CDR2 is SASEGT. V dropped 3 bases and J dropped 5 bases, with 17 bases sitting between them. The CDR3 covers 17 residues.

V and J are TRBV5-1 and TRBJ2-6, with 8 bases lining up with TRBD1. The CDR3 totals 17 residues. V was pared by 3 bases and J by 2 bases, with 7 bases of the junction left unmatched. The germline gives CDR1 SGHRS, CDR2 YFSETQ. The CDR3 nucleotides read TGCGCCAGCAGCTCGTTACAGGGGGGAGCTGGGGCCAACGTCCTGACTTTC. It encodes CASSSLQGGAGANVLTF.

The chain combines TRBV28 with TRBJ1-5; tentative D call: TRBD1 (6 bases). This CDR3 has 13 residues. V was trimmed by 6 bases and J by 7 bases, leaving 13 bases between them. Germline assignment: CDR1 MDHEN and CDR2 SYDVKM. The DNA for the CDR3 is TGTGCCAGCAGGGGGCCCGGGACACAGCCCCAGCATTTT. Translated: CASRGPGTQPQHF.

The chain joins TRBV5-1 to TRBJ1-5, with 7 bases lining up with TRBD1. Germline V CDR1 and CDR2: SGHRS, YFSETQ. The CDR3 has 15 residues. V was pared by 4 bases and J by 4 bases, with 8 bases of the junction left unmatched. The CDR3 DNA is TGCGCCAGCAGCCCGACAGGGCGAGCTAATCAGCCCCAGCATTTT. Its translation is CASSPTGRANQPQHF.

The chain is built from TRBV7-9 and TRBJ2-5; D might be TRBD1 (5 bases). The germline V and J ends were trimmed by 4 bases and 1 base, with 13 bases remaining between them. The CDR3 sequence is 15 residues long. Germline assignment: CDR1 SEHNR and CDR2 FQNEAQ (reference sequence). The CDR3 DNA is TGTGCCAGCAGCTCCTTTCCCGACAGCCAAGAGACCCAGTACTTC. Its protein is CASSSFPDSQETQYF.

The gene calls are TRBV18 and TRBJ2-1; TRBD2 might be the D (6 bases). The germline V gene encodes CDR1 KGHSH and CDR2 LQKENI. The length of the CDR3 is 16 residues. The V and J ends lost 3 bases and 4 bases respectively, with 16 bases between them. The CDR3 region has the DNA TGTGCCAGCTCACCCCTGAGCCAGCGGGTTTACAATGAGCAGTTCTTC. The encoded protein is CASSPLSQRVYNEQFF.

The chain employs TRBV19 and TRBJ2-1, with 10 bases fitting TRBD2. Germline V gene sequence: CDR1 LNHDA, CDR2 SQIVND (reference sequence). V was pared by 5 bases and J by 5 bases, with 9 bases of the junction left unmatched. CDR3 length: 16 amino acids. CDR3 sequence (DNA): TGTGCCAGTAGTTGGCCCGGACTAGCGGAGAACAATGAGCAGTTCTTC. Protein product: CASSWPGLAENNEQFF.

The chain is built from TRBV5-3 and TRBJ2-7, with 7 bases that match TRBD1. TRBV5-3 is designated an ORF whose function remains uncertain. The V gene end was trimmed by 7 bases and the J gene end by 2 bases; junction bases not matched to a gene: 9. The CDR3 has 14 amino acids. CDR3 sequence: CARLGDRTTYEQYF. CDR3 sequence (DNA): TGTGCCAGACTCGGGGACAGAACCACCTACGAGCAGTACTTC.

The rearrangement uses TRBV5-1 and TRBJ2-3; 7 bases fit TRBD1. V dropped 4 bases and J dropped 6; count of bases not matched to a gene: 8. The CDR3 length is 14 residues. CDR1 SGHRS and CDR2 YFSETQ come from the germline V gene. The CDR3 sequence is CASSQGTAADTQYF. In DNA, the CDR3 is TGCGCCAGCAGCCAAGGGACAGCAGCCGATACGCAGTATTTT.

The J gene is TRBJ2-2, the V gene TRBV11-2; D remains unclear. This CDR3 comprises 14 residues. Germline V lookup: CDR1 SGHAT, CDR2 FQNNGV. V was trimmed by 2 bases and J by 6 bases, leaving 10 bases between them. The CDR3: CASSLRVSAGELFF. The DNA for the CDR3 is TGTGCCAGCAGCTTAAGAGTGTCCGCCGGGGAGCTGTTTTTT.

Only a few counts were recorded for this clone. V usage is TRBV19 and J usage is TRBJ1-2, with D possibly being TRBD1 (6 bases). The CDR3 runs 15 residues. Germline-derived CDR1 and CDR2 are LNHDA and SQIVND (reference sequence). V lost 5 bases to trimming and J lost 8 bases, with 21 bases between them. The CDR3 DNA reads as TGTGCCAGTAGTGAACACGTAGCCCGAGGGGGAGGCTACACCTTC. Encoded protein: CASSEHVARGGGYTF. The complete variable domain, with remaining parts taken from reference TRBV19 and TRBJ1-2, reads DGGITQSPKYLFRKEGQNVTLSCEQNLNHDAMYWYRQDPGQGLRLIYYSQIVNDFQKGDIAEGYSVSREKKESFPLTVTSAQKNPTAFYLCASSEHVARGGGYTFGSGTRLTVV.

This sequence joins TRBV28 and TRBJ1-6; D gene uncertain. The CDR3 is 15 residues long. V lost 1 base and J lost 8, with 12 bases in between. Germline V gene lookup returns CDR1 MDHEN and CDR2 SYDVKM. CDR3 protein: CASSLFLFPYSPLHF. CDR3 DNA: TGTGCCAGCAGTTTATTCCTATTCCCGTATTCACCCCTCCACTTT. Using reference TRBV28 and TRBJ1-6 for the parts outside the CDR3, the full variable domain is DVKVTQSSRYLVKRTGEKVFLECVQDMDHENMFWYRQDPGLGLRLIYFSYDVKMKEKGDIPEGYSVSREKKERFSLILESASTNQTSMYLCASSLFLFPYSPLHFGNGTRLTVT.

The V call is TRBV12-3 or TRBV12-4, the J call TRBJ1-5; no clear D. V was pared by 6 bases and J by 8 bases, with 11 bases between. CDR3 size: 12 residues. The CDR3, as DNA: TGTGCCAGCAGGAAAGGACTAGAGCCCCAGCATTTT. Translating gives CASRKGLEPQHF.

V usage is TRBV10-3 and J usage is TRBJ2-1; 10 positions match TRBD2. The J segment lost 0 bases and the V segment lost 5 bases, leaving 7 bases of the junction unmatched. Germline loops: CDR1 ENHRY, CDR2 SYGVKD. The CDR3 covers 17 residues. The CDR3 nucleotides are TGTGCCATCAGTCCGAGCGGGGGGGCGAGCTCCTACAATGAGCAGTTCTTC. Translation gives CAISPSGGASSYNEQFF.

The chain is built from TRBV6-4 and TRBJ2-7; 8 nucleotides agree with TRBD1. The germline gives CDR1 MRHNA, CDR2 SNTAGT. This CDR3 comprises 12 residues. V lost 11 bases to trimming and J lost 3 bases; unmatched junction nucleotides: 6. The CDR3: CAGGQEFYEQYF. For the CDR3, the DNA is TGTGCCGGGGGACAGGAGTTCTACGAGCAGTACTTC.

J is TRBJ2-3 and V is TRBV9; TRBD1 matches at 7 bases. The CDR3 loop spans 17 amino acids. With 4 bases clipped from V and 1 base from J, the junction kept 12 bases outside the gene matches. Germline CDR1 reads SGDLS; CDR2 reads YYNGEE. CDR3 residues: CASSQPFKTGRTDTQYF. The CDR3, as DNA: TGTGCCAGCAGCCAACCCTTCAAGACAGGGCGCACAGATACGCAGTATTTT.

This clone appeared a few times. This chain uses TRBV28 with TRBJ2-7, with D tentatively TRBD2 (5 bases). There are 12 residues in the CDR3. Germline lookup yields CDR1 MDHEN and CDR2 SYDVKM. The V and J ends lost 10 bases and 2 bases respectively, with 12 bases between them. The CDR3 sequence: CATRRSTYEQYF. The CDR3 DNA reads TGTGCCACCCGGAGGTCTACCTACGAGCAGTACTTC.

This sequence joins TRBV6-1 and TRBJ2-7, with D tentatively TRBD1 (5 bases). Germline V gene data show CDR1 as MNHNS and CDR2 as SASEGT. Deletions cut 3 bases from V and 2 bases from J, with 14 bases between. This CDR3 has 15 amino acids. The CDR3: CASSDIQDPPYEQYF. CDR3 DNA sequence: TGTGCCAGCAGTGATATACAGGATCCTCCCTACGAGCAGTACTTC.

This clone showed up just once. The V call is TRBV7-2, the J call TRBJ1-5; D not certain. From germline, CDR1 is SGHTA and CDR2 FQGNSA. CDR3 length: 15 residues. Trimming pared 1 base from V and 5 bases from J, leaving 12 bases between. The CDR3 sequence is CASSLVRVGDQPQHF. CDR3 DNA: TGTGCCAGCAGCTTAGTTCGGGTCGGTGATCAGCCCCAGCATTTT.